Listed below are T cell receptor beta chains from one sample, sequenced in a study of OX40 agonist ivuxolimab in advanced cancers. Sequencing used immunoSEQ multiplex PCR; TCRdb keeps in-frame clones, though not all of them. The sample shows about 97,000 clones, 85% to 90% of them seen only once. Sample: CD4+ or CD8+ T cells sorted from blood, taken in a trial of the OX40 agonist ivuxolimab. These receptors originate from an adult with an advanced solid tumor such as melanoma, head and neck, liver or kidney cancer. The CDR3 runs from the conserved cysteine through the conserved F or W. D genes are given only for firm matches. Where a row states a size, it is once, few, many or the class of an expanded clone; other rows omit it.

.,.,TRBJ1-2,TRBV19,TGTGCCAGTAGTTGGGGGAACTATGGCTACACCTTC,CASSWGNYGYTF
.,medium-sized,TRBJ1-3,TRBV9,TGTGCCAGCAGCCCGCAGGGTAACGGAAACACCATATATTTT,CASSPQGNGNTIYF
.,.,TRBJ2-7,TRBV27,TGTGCCAGCAGTTTAATGGGACGCGAGCAGTACTTC,CASSLMGREQYF
.,.,TRBJ2-3,TRBV5-5,TGTGCCAGCAGCTTCTCGGGACCAGATACGCAGTATTTT,CASSFSGPDTQYF
.,few,TRBJ2-1,TRBV27,TGTGCCAGCAGTTTTAGTCCCGAGGGGTACAATGAGCAGTTCTTC,CASSFSPEGYNEQFF
.,once,TRBJ2-5,TRBV5-5,TGTGCCAGCAGCTTGGCCACGGCAGAGTGGGAGACCCAGTACTTC,CASSLATAEWETQYF
.,.,TRBJ1-6,TRBV11-3,TGTGCCAGCAGCGAGGAGGGGCGGTCACCCCTCCACTTT,CASSEEGRSPLHF
TRBD2,.,TRBJ2-1,TRBV19,TGTGCCAGTAGTATAGCAAGAGGGAGGGCCACGAATGAGCAGTTCTTC,CASSIARGRATNEQFF
.,few,TRBJ1-1,TRBV30,TGTGCCTGGAGTCCCAGGTCAGCTAGAACTGAAGCTTTCTTT,CAWSPRSARTEAFF
.,.,TRBJ1-4,TRBV4-1,TGCGCCAGCAGCCAAGTCCAGGGCTTCGAAAAACTGTTTTTT,CASSQVQGFEKLFF
TRBD1,.,TRBJ2-7,TRBV5-8,TGTGCCAGCAGCTGGACAGGGTCGGACTACGAGCAGTACTTC,CASSWTGSDYEQYF
.,once,TRBJ1-1,TRBV2,TGTGCCAGCAGTGAATCCTCAGGGCACACTGAAGCTTTCTTT,CASSESSGHTEAFF
TRBD2,.,TRBJ2-2,TRBV7-9,TGTGCCAGCAGCTCAGGACTAGCGGGAGCTTCCATACCAGGGGAGCTGTTTTTT,CASSSGLAGASIPGELFF
TRBD1,many,TRBJ1-1,TRBV7-6,TGTGCCAGCAGCTTACGGACAGGGGATGAAGCTTTCTTT,CASSLRTGDEAFF
TRBD1,.,TRBJ1-2,TRBV19,TGTGCCAGTACCCCATCCGGGACAGCCTATGGCTACACCTTC,CASTPSGTAYGYTF
.,.,TRBJ1-4,TRBV19,TGTGCCAGTAGTAGAAGGGGGGCGGCTAATGAAAAACTGTTTTTT,CASSRRGAANEKLFF